One sample yielded the 16 T cell receptor beta chains listed below, sequenced in a study of lymphopenia after photon versus proton radiotherapy (dated by TCRdb to 2018 to 2020). Library method: the immunoSEQ multiplex PCR assay. In its TCRdb copy, this immuneACCESS table keeps in-frame sequences only and misses some clones. Where compared with another copy, unresolved V genes explain less than half of these, and the others have no known cause. Across this sample there are fewer than 20,000 clones, with roughly 90% seen only once. The leading ten clones occupy approximately 1.7% of the sample. Sequenced material: peripheral blood, taken from a patient treated with photon-based radiotherapy. Receptors originate from a woman in her thirties or forties with cholangiocarcinoma.

The rearrangement links TRBV15 to TRBJ1-2, with 7 bases lining up with TRBD1. J gave up 1 base and V 1 base, and 6 bases lay outside the gene matches. The germline V gene encodes CDR1 LNHNV and CDR2 YYDKDF (reference sequence). The CDR3 extends over 16 amino acids. The CDR3, as DNA: TGTGCCACCAGCAGAGTCGAGGGGGCGCGTAACTATGGCTACACCTTC. As protein: CATSRVEGARNYGYTF.

The chain has TRBV29-1 and TRBJ1-1; 7 positions agree with TRBD1. This CDR3 contains 14 residues. Trimming cost V 4 bases and J 5 bases; bases outside gene matches: 10. CDR1 is SQVTM, CDR2 ANQGSEA, per germline. The CDR3 spells CSVVGDSPKTEAFF. The CDR3 bases are TGCAGCGTTGTCGGGGACAGCCCGAAGACTGAAGCTTTCTTT. Combining the CDR3 with reference TRBV29-1 and TRBJ1-1 gives the whole variable domain SAVISQKPSRDICQRGTSLTIQCQVDSQVTMMFWYRQQPGQSLTLIATANQGSEATYESGFVIDKFPISRPNLTFSTLTVSNMSPEDSSIYLCSVVGDSPKTEAFFGQGTRLTVV.

This clone was seen a single time. The chain employs TRBV9 and TRBJ1-1; unclear D gene. The V gene's germline CDR1 is SGDLS and CDR2 YYNGEE. The length of the CDR3 is 14 residues. V shed 4 bases and J shed 1 base, with 11 bases lying between them. The CDR3 loop is CASSPKPGNTEAFF. The CDR3 nucleotides are TGTGCCAGCAGCCCGAAACCGGGGAACACTGAAGCTTTCTTT.

The chain couples TRBV30 to TRBJ1-3; D is unresolved. CDR3 length equals 14 residues. The V end was cut by 1 base, the J end by 0 bases, with 7 bases between. CDR1 is GTSNPN, CDR2 SVGIG, per germline (reference sequence). This CDR3 is CAWSASSSGNTIYF. CDR3 DNA sequence: TGTGCCTGGAGTGCTTCATCCTCTGGAAACACCATATATTTT. Full variable domain (missing parts from reference TRBV30 and TRBJ1-3): SQTIHQWPATLVQPVGSPLSLECTVEGTSNPNLYWYRQAAGRGLQLLFYSVGIGQISSEVPQNLSASRPQDRQFILSSKKLLLSDSGFYLCAWSASSSGNTIYFGEGSWLTVV.

CDR3: CASSLAGHANEQFF. As DNA, the CDR3 is TGTGCCAGCAGCTTAGCAGGACACGCGAATGAGCAGTTCTTC. The rearrangement links TRBV11-3 to TRBJ2-1, with D perhaps matching TRBD1 (5 bases). This CDR3 is built from 14 residues. CDR1 and CDR2 (germline): SGHNT, YENEEA. The V end lost 1 base, the J end lost 7 bases, and 11 bases lay between the germline ends.

The chain recombines TRBV7-8 with TRBJ2-2; 8 nucleotides line up with TRBD2. Germline V lookup: CDR1 SGHVS, CDR2 FQNEAQ. The ends lost 5 bases at V and 5 bases at J; junction bases unmatched: 7. The CDR3 spans 15 residues. Here the CDR3 reads CASSASGGRTGELFF. Written as DNA, the CDR3 is TGTGCCAGCAGCGCCTCGGGGGGGCGGACCGGGGAGCTGTTTTTT.

This chain joins TRBV28 and TRBJ2-7, with D unresolved. The germline V and J ends were trimmed by 2 bases and 3 bases, with 11 bases remaining between them. The CDR3 runs 14 residues. The germline V gene has CDR1 MDHEN and CDR2 SYDVKM. As DNA, the CDR3 is TGTGCCAGCAGTTTAGAACCAGAACGCTACGAGCAGTACTTC. Amino acid sequence: CASSLEPERYEQYF.

This clone was seen only a few times. The V gene is TRBV6-5, the J gene TRBJ2-7; tentatively, D is TRBD2 (5 bases). Germline V gene lookup returns CDR1 MNHEY and CDR2 SVGAGI. With 4 bases removed from V and 6 bases from J, the gap between germline ends came to 16 bases. The CDR3 is 14 residues long. The CDR3 nucleotides read TGTGCCAGCAGTTCTCGGCTAGAGGGTGGCGAGCAGTACTTC. Amino acids: CASSSRLEGGEQYF.

This chain links TRBV4-3 with TRBJ2-7; D remains ambiguous. CDR3 length: 13 residues. With 2 bases removed from V and 6 bases from J, the gap between germline ends came to 11 bases. Germline values: CDR1 LGHNA, CDR2 YSLEER. This chain's CDR3 is CASSQFVSSEQYF. CDR3 nucleotides: TGCGCCAGCAGCCAATTTGTGAGCTCCGAGCAGTACTTC.

The rearrangement uses TRBV6-5 and TRBJ1-1; 8 positions agree with TRBD1. CDR1 is MNHEY, CDR2 SVGAGI, per germline. This CDR3 has 15 residues. V lost 3 bases and J lost 1; bases outside the gene matches: 4. DNA for the CDR3: TGTGCCAGCAGTTATTCCGGACAGGGGAACACTGAAGCTTTCTTT. It specifies CASSYSGQGNTEAFF.

J is TRBJ2-2 and V is TRBV29-1; 8 nucleotides agree with TRBD1. The length of the CDR3 is 12 residues. The V gene's germline CDR1 is SQVTM and CDR2 ANQGSEA. The trim removed 5 bases at V and 6 bases at J, leaving 2 bases unmatched. CDR3 residues: CSVQTGAGELFF. DNA for the CDR3: TGCAGCGTTCAGACAGGGGCCGGGGAGCTGTTTTTT.

This rearrangement joins TRBV29-1 to TRBJ2-1; 12 nucleotides align to TRBD2. V lost 8 bases, J lost 0 bases, and 8 bases stayed unmatched. The CDR3 extends over 16 amino acids. CDR1 and CDR2 (germline): SQVTM, ANQGSEA. The CDR3 is CSKTVTSGSSYNEQFF. The DNA for the CDR3 is TGCAGCAAAACTGTGACTAGCGGGAGCTCCTACAATGAGCAGTTCTTC.

The gene calls are TRBV6-1 and TRBJ1-4, with 9 bases aligning to TRBD1. The CDR3 has 14 amino acids. V trimming: 3 bases; J trimming: 9 bases; junction bases outside the gene matches: 5. Looked up from germline, CDR1 is MNHNS and CDR2 is SASEGT. The CDR3, as DNA: TGTGCCAGCAGTGACGGGACAGGGAGTCAAAAACTGTTTTTT. Amino acids: CASSDGTGSQKLFF.

The CDR3 DNA sequence: TGTGCCAGTAGTAGTAGCGGGAGGGGTGGGGCCAACGTCCTGACTTTC. It encodes CASSSSGRGGANVLTF. The J gene is TRBJ2-6, the V gene TRBV19, with 11 nucleotides matching TRBD2. Looked up from germline, CDR1 is LNHDA and CDR2 is SQIVND (reference sequence). With V trimmed by 4 bases and J by 3 bases, 2 bases remained unmatched. This CDR3 region has 16 residues. Together with reference TRBV19 and TRBJ2-6, the CDR3 gives the full variable domain: DGGITQSPKYLFRKEGQNVTLSCEQNLNHDAMYWYRQDPGQGLRLIYYSQIVNDFQKGDIAEGYSVSREKKESFPLTVTSAQKNPTAFYLCASSSSGRGGANVLTFGAGSRLTVL.

The chain recombines TRBV29-1 with TRBJ2-3; 7 bases align to TRBD2. Trimming took 1 base from V and 6 from J; bases not matched to a gene: 10. Germline CDR1 is SQVTM and CDR2 is ANQGSEA. The CDR3 totals 15 residues. This CDR3 reads CSVEGMREYRDTQYF. The CDR3 nucleotides read TGCAGCGTTGAAGGGATGCGGGAGTACAGGGATACGCAGTATTTT.

This sequence joins TRBV5-6 and TRBJ1-2, with 8 nucleotides matching TRBD1. Germline V gene data show CDR1 as SGHDT and CDR2 as YYEEEE. The V segment lost 1 base and the J segment 3 bases; nucleotides outside the gene matches: 8. The CDR3 length is 16 residues. The CDR3 spells CASSLREQGVYYGYTF. The CDR3 coding sequence is TGTGCCAGCAGCTTGAGGGAACAGGGGGTTTACTATGGCTACACCTTC.